The following is a T cell receptor beta chain sequence with its context. The data were obtained in a study of blood T cell repertoires in COVID-19. Participants were aged about 18 to 100 years from around 24 US areas. This CDR3 region has 13 residues. The V gene's germline CDR1 is KGHSH and CDR2 LQKENI. V was cut by 4 bases and J by 2 bases, with 8 bases left in between. Original processing notes: Nucleated cell counts were estimated from reference gene primer amplification. The repertoire was sequenced with immunoSEQ multiplex PCR; TCRdb's copy has only in-frame clones and lacks some. V, J and clone size are those of that table, while D and trimming were read from the DNA. The repertoire holds about 300,000 clones, around 86% seen once, with about 4.2% in the top ten.

The specimen sequenced was PBMCs or T cells enriched from blood (not recorded which). This sequence originates from a man aged 25-45 years who had recovered from COVID-19. The genes are TRBV18 and TRBJ1-1; D is possibly TRBD1 (5 bases). The CDR3 coding sequence is TGTGCCAGCTCACAGGGGTCAAACACTGAAGCTTTCTTT. It translates to CASSQGSNTEAFF. Using reference TRBV18 and TRBJ1-1 for the parts outside the CDR3, the full variable domain is NAGVMQNPRHLVRRRGQEARLRCSPMKGHSHVYWYRQLPEEGLKFMVYLQKENIIDESGMPKERFSAEFPKEGPSILRIQQVVRGDSAAYFCASSQGSNTEAFFGQGTRLTVV.